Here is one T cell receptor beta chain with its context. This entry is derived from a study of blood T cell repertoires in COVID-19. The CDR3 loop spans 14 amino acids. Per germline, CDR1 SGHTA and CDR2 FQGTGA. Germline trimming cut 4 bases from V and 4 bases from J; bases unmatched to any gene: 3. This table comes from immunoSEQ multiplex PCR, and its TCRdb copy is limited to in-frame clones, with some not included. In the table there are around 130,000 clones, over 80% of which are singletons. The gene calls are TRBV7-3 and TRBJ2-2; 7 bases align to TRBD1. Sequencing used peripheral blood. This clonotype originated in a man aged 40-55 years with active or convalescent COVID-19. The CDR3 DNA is TGTGCCAGCAGCTCACAGGGGAGCACCGGGGAGCTGTTTTTT. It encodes CASSSQGSTGELFF.